The rows below give T cell receptor beta chains drawn from one sample of a study of blood T cell repertoires in COVID-19. Generated by immunoSEQ multiplex PCR, the TCRdb table keeps only in-frame clones and is missing some. The sample consists of around 200,000 clones, around nine tenths of them appearing once. The sequencing sample was made of peripheral blood. These receptors were taken from a man in his late teens or twenties with active or convalescent COVID-19. The CDR3 runs from the conserved cysteine through the conserved F or W. The D gene is left open where the match is weak. Size is stated for part of the rows, as once, few or many counts, or as a class when the clone is expanded.

J gene,V gene,clone size,D gene,CDR3 protein,CDR3 DNA
TRBJ2-2,TRBV9,-,TRBD1,CASSVSGGYLDTGELFF,TGTGCCAGCAGCGTATCAGGGGGATATTTGGACACCGGGGAGCTGTTTTTT
TRBJ1-5,TRBV3-1/TRBV3-2,-,-,CASSLTDNQPQHF,TGTGCCAGCAGCCTGACAGACAATCAGCCCCAGCATTTT
TRBJ1-2,TRBV6-5,once,TRBD1,CASSYSTQGGSYGYTF,TGTGCCAGCAGTTACTCGACACAGGGGGGTTCATATGGCTACACCTTC
TRBJ2-1,TRBV11-2,-,TRBD2,CASSFGTSFEQFF,TGTGCCAGCAGCTTCGGGACTAGCTTTGAGCAGTTCTTC
TRBJ1-5,TRBV27,once,TRBD1,CASSPQTGRSNQPQHF,TGTGCCAGCAGTCCTCAGACAGGGAGATCCAATCAGCCCCAGCATTTT
TRBJ2-5,TRBV6-1,-,-,CASSELYSQETQYF,TGTGCCAGCAGTGAATTGTACAGCCAAGAGACCCAGTACTTC
TRBJ2-5,TRBV21-1,-,-,CASSMGMRGTKTQYF,TGTGCCAGCAGCATGGGGATGCGGGGGACGAAGACCCAGTACTTC
TRBJ1-1,TRBV11-2,-,TRBD1,CASSPDRVNTEAFF,TGTGCCAGCAGCCCGGACAGGGTGAACACTGAAGCTTTCTTT
TRBJ1-4,TRBV19,-,-,CASSHEPNPNEKLFF,TGTGCCAGTAGTCATGAGCCTAACCCAAATGAAAAACTGTTTTTT
TRBJ2-1,TRBV3-1/TRBV3-2,-,TRBD2,CASSPYSSAGGLNEQFF,TGTGCCAGCAGCCCCTATTCTAGCGCGGGGGGGCTCAATGAGCAGTTCTTC
TRBJ2-3,TRBV28,-,TRBD2,CASKALAGVPDTQYF,TGTGCCTCAAAGGCCCTAGCGGGAGTGCCAGATACGCAGTATTTT
TRBJ2-7,TRBV19,once,-,CASSIGRGSHEQYF,TGTGCCAGTAGTATAGGCAGGGGTTCCCACGAGCAGTACTTC
TRBJ2-7,TRBV5-1,-,TRBD1,CASRRDPDRGASYEQYF,TGCGCCAGCCGCAGAGACCCGGACAGGGGCGCTTCCTACGAGCAGTACTTC
TRBJ2-1,TRBV6-2/TRBV6-3,once,-,CASSHSISSSYNEQFF,TGTGCCAGCAGTCACTCGATTTCGAGCTCCTACAATGAGCAGTTCTTC
TRBJ2-2,TRBV3-1/TRBV3-2,-,-,CASKRTVGSGELFF,TGTGCCAGCAAACGGACAGTCGGTAGCGGGGAGCTGTTTTTT
TRBJ2-1,TRBV7-6,-,-,CASSLLGGSYNEQFF,TGTGCCAGCAGCTTATTGGGGGGATCCTACAATGAGCAGTTCTTC
TRBJ1-1,TRBV27,-,-,CASSFSRGTTEAFF,TGTGCCAGCAGTTTTAGTAGGGGGACCACTGAAGCTTTCTTT
TRBJ2-1,TRBV11-2,-,TRBD2,CASSLSLAGGKGNYNEQFF,TGTGCCAGCAGCTTATCACTAGCGGGAGGGAAGGGTAACTACAATGAGCAGTTCTTC
TRBJ2-7,TRBV7-3,-,-,CASSLQEQYF,TGTGCCAGCAGCTTGCAGGAGCAGTACTTC
TRBJ2-5,TRBV9,once,TRBD2,CASSQRGAGSGETQYF,TGTGCCAGCAGTCAGCGGGGTGCAGGTTCTGGAGAGACCCAGTACTTC
TRBJ1-1,TRBV3-1/TRBV3-2,-,TRBD1,CASSQRQGDTEAFF,TGTGCCAGCAGCCAGAGACAGGGGGACACTGAAGCTTTCTTT
TRBJ1-1,TRBV7-9,-,-,CASSLVQVNTEAFF,TGTGCCAGCAGCTTAGTTCAGGTGAACACTGAAGCTTTCTTT
TRBJ2-5,TRBV2,-,-,CASSVVSRAEETQYF,TGTGCCAGCAGTGTCGTGTCCAGGGCCGAGGAGACCCAGTACTTC
TRBJ1-3,TRBV12-5,-,TRBD1,CASGLPRTGGFSGNTIYF,TGTGCTAGTGGTTTGCCCAGGACAGGGGGGTTCTCCGGAAACACCATATATTTT
TRBJ2-2,TRBV7-2,-,-,CASSLGLTGGNGELFF,TGTGCCAGCAGCTTAGGCCTTACGGGTGGAAACGGGGAGCTGTTTTTT
TRBJ2-7,TRBV2,-,-,CASSSLTGTAGEQYF,TGTGCCAGCAGTTCCCTGACCGGGACTGCGGGCGAGCAGTACTTC
TRBJ2-3,TRBV19,-,TRBD2,CASSTGLAGYWDTQYF,TGTGCCAGTAGTACAGGACTAGCGGGGTATTGGGATACGCAGTATTTT